Below, 26 T cell receptor beta chains from the same sample are listed, as sequenced in a study of T cells in Graves' hyperthyroidism and ophthalmopathy. RNA transcripts provided the source from which TCR beta CDR3 regions were amplified. The HTBI primer set drove a first-round RT-PCR of the TCR CDR3. TCRdb called the multiplex PCR reads again in MiXCR, with one record for every CDR3 protein. The sample has under 400,000 distinct CDR3 sequences, more than 11% seen once. The sequenced material came from blood. The receptors were gathered from a woman aged 55-70 years with Graves' hyperthyroidism.

The table lists this clonotype with many counts. The chain uses TRBV10-3 and TRBJ2-7; 7 bases line up with TRBD1. The V gene's germline CDR1 is ENHRY and CDR2 SYGVKD. The CDR3 has 15 amino acids. V dropped 5 bases and J dropped 3; count of bases not matched to a gene: 10. This CDR3 reads CAISQPTGLDYEQYF. The CDR3 DNA reads as TGTGCCATCAGTCAACCGACAGGGCTCGACTACGAGCAGTACTTC.

This clonotype has a count of ten or more. The chain is built from TRBV5-1 and TRBJ1-1; D is possibly TRBD1 (5 bases). V dropped 4 bases and J dropped 4 bases, with 17 bases sitting between them. CDR3 length: 15 amino acids. Germline CDR1 is SGHRS and CDR2 is YFSETQ. The CDR3 is CASSPPGPGGTEAFF. CDR3 coding DNA: TGCGCCAGCAGCCCACCGGGACCGGGCGGCACTGAAGCTTTCTTT.

In its sample, this clonotype was seen many times. V usage is TRBV11-2 and J usage is TRBJ2-1; TRBD2 aligns across 8 bases. Germline-derived CDR1 and CDR2 are SGHAT and FQNNGV. The CDR3 extends over 14 amino acids. Unmatched junction bases numbered 8, after V lost 1 base and J lost 12 bases. For the CDR3, the DNA is TGTGCCAGCAGCTTAGTACGTAGGAGCGGGGGGCAGTTCTTC. Protein: CASSLVRRSGGQFF.

Only a few counts were recorded for this clonotype. A much larger clone lies a single base off, so this may be a read error. This likely comes from a read error, as the CDR3 has no conserved phenylalanine or tryptophan at its end. The chain carries TRBV3-1 and TRBJ1-6; no clear D gene. Germline V gene data show CDR1 as LGHDT and CDR2 as YNNKEL (reference sequence). The CDR3 extends over 13 amino acids. V lost 1 base and J lost 8, with 6 bases in between. The CDR3 bases are TGTGCCAGCAGCCAAGTTCAGGATTCACCCCTCCACTTA. Protein product: CASSQVQDSPLHL.

This clonotype has only a few counts. The chain recombines TRBV20-1 with TRBJ2-1; TRBD2 matches 11 bases. CDR1 and CDR2 (germline): DFQATT, SNEGSKA (reference sequence). This CDR3 has 16 residues. For the CDR3, the DNA is TGCAGCTACCTTCCCGCTAGCGGGAGGCCCGTCAGTGAGCAGTTCTTC. This sequence encodes CSYLPASGRPVSEQFF.

The chain is built from TRBV19 and TRBJ2-2; the match to TRBD1 covers 10 bases. From germline, CDR1 is LNHDA and CDR2 SQIVND (reference sequence). The trim removed 9 bases at V and 3 bases at J, leaving 10 bases unmatched. This CDR3 has 16 amino acids. This CDR3 reads CARRADRGHDTGELFF. The DNA for the CDR3 is TGTGCCAGGAGGGCCGACAGGGGGCACGACACCGGGGAGCTGTTTTTT. The variable domain in full, completed from reference TRBV19 and TRBJ2-2, reads DGGITQSPKYLFRKEGQNVTLSCEQNLNHDAMYWYRQDPGQGLRLIYYSQIVNDFQKGDIAEGYSVSREKKESFPLTVTSAQKNPTAFYLCARRADRGHDTGELFFGEGSRLTVL.

The chain employs TRBV5-6 and TRBJ2-7; 9 nucleotides align to TRBD2. After removal of 4 bases from V and 0 bases from J, the junction contained 11 bases not matched to a gene. The CDR3 spans 17 residues. Germline lookup yields CDR1 SGHDT and CDR2 YYEEEE. Here the CDR3 DNA reads TGTGCCAGCAGCCCCCCCCAGATAGCGGGAGTCTCCTACGAGCAGTACTTC. Translating gives CASSPPQIAGVSYEQYF.

In its sample, this clonotype was seen a few times. This rearrangement joins TRBV4-2 to TRBJ2-7, with TRBD1 identical over 8 bases. The J segment lost 6 bases and the V segment lost 3 bases, leaving 7 bases of the junction unmatched. Germline assignment: CDR1 LGHNA and CDR2 YNFKEQ. The CDR3 covers 14 residues. The CDR3 region is CASSHPDRAGEQYF. The DNA of the CDR3 is TGTGCCAGCAGCCACCCGGACAGGGCGGGCGAGCAGTACTTC.

Many counts were recorded for this clonotype. V is TRBV5-1 and J is TRBJ2-1, with 8 positions matching TRBD1. The CDR3 has 15 residues. With 0 bases clipped from V and 8 bases from J, the junction kept 7 bases outside the gene matches. In germline, CDR1 is SGHRS, CDR2 YFSETQ. The CDR3, as DNA: TGCGCCAGCAGCTTGGGACAGGGGTTTGGCGATGAGCAGTTCTTC. It translates to CASSLGQGFGDEQFF.

This clonotype was detected only a few times. The V gene is TRBV27, the J gene TRBJ1-6; D ambiguous. The V gene lost 0 bases and the J gene lost 0 bases, with 15 bases spanning the gap. The germline V gene has CDR1 MNHEY and CDR2 SMNVEV (reference sequence). The CDR3 contains 19 residues. For the CDR3, the DNA is TGTGCCAGCAGTTTATCGGGCAGTAGGACGAGCTCCTATAATTCACCCCTCCACTTT. Residues: CASSLSGSRTSSYNSPLHF.

This clonotype appeared many times. This sequence joins TRBV27 and TRBJ1-1; 7 bases agree with TRBD1. Germline loops: CDR1 MNHEY, CDR2 SMNVEV (reference sequence). The V gene end was trimmed by 6 bases and the J gene end by 10 bases; junction bases not matched to a gene: 14. This CDR3 has 14 residues. The CDR3 DNA follows: TGTGCCAGCAGCATCGACAGGGTCGGTCGCCTAGCTTTCTTT. Its translation is CASSIDRVGRLAFF.

This clonotype was detected a few times. This chain joins TRBV19 and TRBJ1-6; the D gene is possibly TRBD1 (6 bases). This CDR3 is 15 amino acids long. V lost 6 bases and J 2 bases, leaving 11 bases between the germline ends. Germline loops: CDR1 LNHDA, CDR2 SQIVND (reference sequence). The CDR3 spells CASRGGTTYNSPLHF. The CDR3 DNA sequence: TGTGCCAGTAGAGGGGGGACCACCTATAATTCACCCCTCCACTTT.

This clonotype was observed many times. This chain uses TRBV12-3 or TRBV12-4 with TRBJ1-1, with D perhaps matching TRBD1 (5 bases). This CDR3 has 16 amino acids. Deletions cut 8 bases from V and 6 bases from J, with 25 bases between. For the CDR3, the DNA is TGTGCCAGCGTCCAGGGTTTTTCCCGAGGCGCGCCTGAAGCTTTCTTT. It codes for CASVQGFSRGAPEAFF.

This clonotype was seen repeatedly, ten times or more. This chain uses TRBV5-1 with TRBJ2-1, with D perhaps matching TRBD1 or TRBD2 (5 bases each). The V and J ends lost 2 bases and 7 bases respectively, with 13 bases between them. The CDR3 covers 14 residues. The germline gives CDR1 SGHRS, CDR2 YFSETQ. The CDR3 DNA reads as TGCGCCAGCAGCTTCGGGACCACCTCGAATGAGCAGTTCTTC. It specifies CASSFGTTSNEQFF.

There are a few counts of this clonotype. The chain uses TRBV24-1 and TRBJ1-5; 11 bases agree with TRBD1. The CDR3 length is 17 residues. The germline CDR1 and CDR2 sequences are KGHDR and SFDVKD. V lost 2 bases to trimming and J lost 3 bases; unmatched junction nucleotides: 5. The CDR3 DNA reads TGTGCCACCAGTGATTCCCGGACAGGGGGCTCCAATCAGCCCCAGCATTTT. Residues: CATSDSRTGGSNQPQHF.

There are a few counts of this clonotype. This sequence joins TRBV6-1 and TRBJ2-1; TRBD2 aligns across 9 bases. The CDR3 contains 16 residues. Germline loops: CDR1 MNHNS, CDR2 SASEGT. The J segment lost 6 bases and the V segment lost 6 bases, leaving 12 bases of the junction unmatched. The DNA of the CDR3 is TGTGCCAGCAGACCCCCTTTAGCGGGAGAAGGCAATGAGCAGTTCTTC. It encodes CASRPPLAGEGNEQFF.

This clonotype was seen more than once but under ten times. The chain has TRBV6-1 and TRBJ2-7, with D perhaps matching TRBD1 or TRBD2 (5 bases each). The V gene's germline CDR1 is MNHNS and CDR2 SASEGT. V lost 8 bases and J 6 bases, leaving 23 bases between the germline ends. The CDR3 extends over 15 amino acids. The CDR3 loop reads CASGRLRGSVVEQYF. Written as DNA, the CDR3 is TGTGCCAGCGGCCGGTTGAGGGGATCCGTGGTCGAGCAGTACTTC.

This rearrangement joins TRBV19 to TRBJ2-1; possible D gene TRBD2, 7 bases. This CDR3 contains 14 residues. In germline, CDR1 is LNHDA, CDR2 SQIVND (reference sequence). Trimming took 6 bases from V and 3 from J, leaving 12 bases between them. The CDR3 spells CASRGGALYNEQFF. As DNA, the CDR3 is TGTGCCAGTAGAGGGGGGGCCCTCTACAATGAGCAGTTCTTC.

This clonotype was detected many times. V is TRBV28 and J is TRBJ2-7, with 8 bases matching TRBD1. The germline V gene has CDR1 MDHEN and CDR2 SYDVKM. With V trimmed by 4 bases and J by 2 bases, 4 bases remained unmatched. The CDR3 extends over 14 amino acids. CDR3 residues: CASSSGGRPYEQYF. DNA for the CDR3: TGTGCCAGCAGTTCAGGGGGCCGGCCCTACGAGCAGTACTTC.

The sample holds many counts of this clonotype. The CDR3 DNA reads as TGTGCCAGCAGCCTTCGGGGTCGGACAGATACGCAGTATTTT. Its protein product is CASSLRGRTDTQYF. The chain links TRBV28 to TRBJ2-3; D is perhaps TRBD2 (5 bases). This CDR3 is 14 amino acids long. Looked up from germline, CDR1 is MDHEN and CDR2 is SYDVKM. The V gene lost 6 bases and the J gene lost 3 bases, with 13 bases spanning the gap.

This clonotype was seen a few times. The chain carries TRBV5-4 and TRBJ2-3, with D maybe TRBD1 (5 bases). Germline V gives CDR1 SGHNT, CDR2 YYREEE (reference sequence). Trimming removed 5 bases at V and 5 bases at J, with 18 bases between. There are 15 residues in the CDR3. The CDR3 region has the DNA TGTGCCAGCAGTTTTTCCCTCACTCAGGGAGATACGCAGTATTTT. This codes for CASSFSLTQGDTQYF.

There are many counts of this clonotype. The gene calls are TRBV3-1 and TRBJ2-7; possibly TRBD1 or TRBD2 for D (5 bases each). The CDR3 has 15 amino acids. The V and J ends lost 0 bases and 0 bases respectively, with 9 bases between them. Germline CDR1 and CDR2: LGHDT and YNNKEL (reference sequence). The CDR3 sequence is CASSQEPGSSYEQYF. CDR3 bases: TGTGCCAGCAGCCAAGAACCAGGGAGCTCCTACGAGCAGTACTTC.

Concerning this clonotype: At one end, the junction sequence differs from germline, possibly due to a read error. This chain connects TRBV5-1 to TRBJ1-2; D unclear. The CDR3 has 14 amino acids. The germline gives CDR1 SGHRS, CDR2 YFSETQ. CDR3 sequence (DNA): TGCGCCAGCAGCTTGGCCGGGCCCTCCTATGGCTACGCCTTC. The encoded protein is CASSLAGPSYGYAF.

This clonotype was seen repeatedly, ten times or more. The rearrangement links TRBV11-2 to TRBJ1-1; tentative D call: TRBD1 (6 bases). Between the trimmed V and J ends, which lost 5 bases and 5 bases, there was a span of 18 bases. CDR3 size: 15 residues. Germline V CDR1 and CDR2: SGHAT, FQNNGV. The CDR3 nucleotides are TGTGCCAGCAGCCCGGCGGGGGGCCCACAAACTGAAGCTTTCTTT. It codes for CASSPAGGPQTEAFF.

This clonotype was counted only a few times. The genes are TRBV15 and TRBJ1-4; D perhaps matches TRBD1 (5 bases). The CDR3 has 15 amino acids. The germline CDR1 and CDR2 sequences are LNHNV and YYDKDF (reference sequence). Trimming stripped 9 bases from V and 8 bases from J, with 22 bases between. CDR3 bases: TGTGCCACGGGCCGGGACCGATCGACGGGGGAAAAACTGTTTTTT. Protein product: CATGRDRSTGEKLFF.

This clonotype was counted many times. J is TRBJ2-1 and V is TRBV24-1, with a weak D call TRBD2 (5 bases). CDR1 and CDR2 from the germline V gene are KGHDR and SFDVKD. This CDR3 is 15 amino acids long. V gave up 0 bases and J gave up 6 bases, with 11 bases separating them. CDR3 sequence reads: CATSDLADLANEQFF. CDR3 in DNA: TGTGCCACCAGTGATTTGGCGGACTTAGCCAATGAGCAGTTCTTC.